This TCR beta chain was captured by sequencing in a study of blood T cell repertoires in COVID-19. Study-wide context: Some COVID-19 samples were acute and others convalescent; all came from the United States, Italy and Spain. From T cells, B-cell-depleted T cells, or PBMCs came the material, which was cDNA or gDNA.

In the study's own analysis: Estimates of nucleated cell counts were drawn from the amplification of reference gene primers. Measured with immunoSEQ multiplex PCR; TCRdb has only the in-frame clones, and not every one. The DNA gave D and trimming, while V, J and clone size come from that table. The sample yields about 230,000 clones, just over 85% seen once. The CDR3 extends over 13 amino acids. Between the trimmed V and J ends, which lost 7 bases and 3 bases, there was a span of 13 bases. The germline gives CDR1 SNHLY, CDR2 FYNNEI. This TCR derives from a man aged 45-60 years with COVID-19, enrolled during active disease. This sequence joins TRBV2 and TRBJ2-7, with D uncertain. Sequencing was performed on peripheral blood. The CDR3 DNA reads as TGTGCCAGCACGGAACCGAGAGGCTACGAGCAGTACTTC. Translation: CASTEPRGYEQYF.